One sample yielded the 16 T cell receptor beta chains listed below, sequenced in a study of control samples from healthy donors and cancer patients. Sequencing was performed with immunoSEQ multiplex PCR; in TCRdb, only in-frame clones are kept and a portion is missing. The sample records roughly 150,000 clones, 89% being singletons. Sequencing was performed on blood. These TCRs come from a man younger than 40 in good health.

The chain employs TRBV19 and TRBJ2-2, with D unresolved. The CDR3 consists of 15 residues. CDR1 is LNHDA and CDR2 is SQIVND in the germline V gene (reference sequence). Trimming removed 2 bases from V and 3 bases from J, with 10 bases in between. For the CDR3, the DNA is TGTGCCAGTAGTATACGGCAGACCGACACCGGGGAGCTGTTTTTT. It is translated as CASSIRQTDTGELFF.

This clone was recorded once. The chain employs TRBV5-6 and TRBJ1-2; 9 bases align to TRBD1. CDR1 and CDR2 from the germline V gene are SGHDT and YYEEEE. V lost 5 bases, J lost 4 bases, and 3 bases stayed unmatched. This CDR3 region has 13 residues. The CDR3 DNA is TGTGCCAGCAGGTTACAGGGGGCCTATGGCTACACCTTC. It specifies CASRLQGAYGYTF. Full variable domain (outside the CDR3, taken from reference TRBV5-6 and TRBJ1-2): DAGVTQSPTHLIKTRGQQVTLRCSPKSGHDTVSWYQQALGQGPQFIFQYYEEEERQRGNFPDRFSGHQFPNYSSELNVNALLLGDSALYLCASRLQGAYGYTFGSGTRLTVV.

The chain carries TRBV4-3 and TRBJ2-7; D is undetermined. V was trimmed by 0 bases and J by 2 bases, leaving 11 bases between them. CDR3 length equals 15 residues. Germline assignment: CDR1 LGHNA and CDR2 YSLEER. As DNA, the CDR3 is TGCGCCAGCAGCCAAGATTTCGGCGGTACCTACGAGCAGTACTTC. It encodes CASSQDFGGTYEQYF.

This chain links TRBV10-3 with TRBJ2-7, with 9 bases aligning to TRBD2. Losses at the gene ends were 10 bases for V and 1 base for J; bases not matched to a gene: 5. Germline V gene data show CDR1 as ENHRY and CDR2 as SYGVKD. The CDR3 is made up of 13 amino acids. CDR3 sequence: CATSGGNSYEQYF. The CDR3 DNA sequence: TGTGCCACGAGCGGGGGGAATTCCTACGAGCAGTACTTC.

This clone was detected only once. The V and J genes are TRBV5-1 and TRBJ2-7; TRBD2 might be the D (6 bases). With 3 bases removed from V and 0 bases from J, the gap between germline ends came to 13 bases. Germline V gene sequence: CDR1 SGHRS, CDR2 YFSETQ. The CDR3 has 15 residues. The CDR3: CASSSEGSSSYEQYF. The CDR3 nucleotides are TGCGCCAGCAGCTCGGAGGGTAGTAGCTCCTACGAGCAGTACTTC.

The V call is TRBV18, the J call TRBJ2-1; TRBD2 matches at 7 bases. Germline lookup yields CDR1 KGHSH and CDR2 LQKENI. V gave up 8 bases and J gave up 3 bases; unmatched junction bases: 10. This CDR3 has 15 amino acids. The DNA for the CDR3 is TGTGCCAGCCTTAATAGCGGGTTTGGCTACAATGAGCAGTTCTTC. This encodes CASLNSGFGYNEQFF.

This rearrangement joins TRBV7-2 to TRBJ2-3, with TRBD1 matching over 7 bases. Germline values: CDR1 SGHTA, CDR2 FQGNSA. The CDR3 spans 14 residues. With V trimmed by 5 bases and J by 2 bases, 4 bases remained unmatched. In DNA, the CDR3 is TGTGCCAGCAGCCCACAGGGGCTCACAGATACGCAGTATTTT. This gives the protein CASSPQGLTDTQYF.

The V call is TRBV4-1, the J call TRBJ1-2; possible D gene TRBD1, 5 bases. This CDR3 is 14 amino acids long. V gave up 1 base and J gave up 4 bases, with 10 bases separating them. Germline loops: CDR1 MGHRA, CDR2 YSYEKL. In DNA, the CDR3 is TGCGCCAGCAGCCAAGGGGGGGAAGTCTATGGCTACACCTTC. Its translation is CASSQGGEVYGYTF.

The gene calls are TRBV24-1 and TRBJ2-5; D possibly corresponds to TRBD1 (6 bases). CDR1 KGHDR and CDR2 SFDVKD come from the germline V gene. CDR3 length: 12 residues. V was trimmed by 4 bases and J by 11 bases, leaving 13 bases between them. The CDR3 protein is CATSDLEGHQYF. CDR3 in DNA: TGTGCCACCAGTGACCTTGAGGGACATCAGTACTTC.

This chain joins TRBV2 and TRBJ2-5; TRBD2 agrees at 13 bases. The CDR3 has 17 amino acids. J lost 2 bases, V lost 6 bases, and 9 bases had no gene match. Germline CDR1 is SNHLY and CDR2 is FYNNEI. The CDR3 DNA reads TGTGCCAGCAGGCTGGGACTAGCGGGACTGCAACAAGAGACCCAGTACTTC. Protein product: CASRLGLAGLQQETQYF.

The V call is TRBV7-2, the J call TRBJ1-6, with D maybe TRBD1 (5 bases). Germline V gene sequence: CDR1 SGHTA, CDR2 FQGNSA. V was trimmed by 5 bases and J by 7 bases, leaving 6 bases between them. CDR3 length equals 12 residues. CDR3 DNA sequence: TGTGCCAGCAGCCGACAGAATTCACCCCTCCACTTT. Protein sequence: CASSRQNSPLHF.

The gene calls are TRBV19 and TRBJ2-1; the match to TRBD2 covers 9 bases. J was trimmed by 0 bases and V by 6 bases; bases with no gene match: 6. Per germline, CDR1 LNHDA and CDR2 SQIVND (reference sequence). This CDR3 has 16 residues. CDR3 nucleotide sequence: TGTGCCAGTAGGATGACTAGCGGAGCCTCCTACAATGAGCAGTTCTTC. It codes for CASRMTSGASYNEQFF.

This chain links TRBV4-1 with TRBJ2-5; 7 nucleotides agree with TRBD1. Germline V CDR1 and CDR2: MGHRA, YSYEKL. J lost 0 bases, V lost 3 bases, and 4 bases had no gene match. The CDR3 is 15 amino acids. The CDR3 sequence is CASSQWQGDQETQYF. CDR3 nucleotide sequence: TGCGCCAGCAGCCAGTGGCAGGGGGACCAAGAGACCCAGTACTTC.

This sequence joins TRBV2 and TRBJ2-7, with 9 bases that match TRBD1. CDR1 and CDR2 (germline): SNHLY, FYNNEI. This CDR3 is 13 amino acids long. The junction had 5 bases not matched to a gene; V was cut back by 10 bases and J by 1 base. CDR3 sequence: CATNGQGSYEQYF. CDR3 in DNA: TGTGCCACCAACGGACAGGGGTCCTACGAGCAGTACTTC.

V and J are TRBV12-3 or TRBV12-4 and TRBJ2-1; possibly TRBD1 for D (5 bases). Trimming left V 8 bases short and J 9 bases short, with 14 bases between. This CDR3 spans 12 amino acids. CDR3 coding DNA: TGTGCCAGCCGGGCGTCAGGGTCTGAGCAGTTCTTC. Protein sequence: CASRASGSEQFF.

The CDR3 sequence is CASSPRSTGGTEAFF. The CDR3 DNA reads TGTGCCAGCTCACCACGCTCGACAGGGGGCACTGAAGCTTTCTTT. The chain has TRBV18 and TRBJ1-1; 9 bases align to TRBD1. Germline lookup yields CDR1 KGHSH and CDR2 LQKENI. V was pared by 1 base and J by 4 bases, with 4 bases of the junction left unmatched. The CDR3 totals 15 residues.